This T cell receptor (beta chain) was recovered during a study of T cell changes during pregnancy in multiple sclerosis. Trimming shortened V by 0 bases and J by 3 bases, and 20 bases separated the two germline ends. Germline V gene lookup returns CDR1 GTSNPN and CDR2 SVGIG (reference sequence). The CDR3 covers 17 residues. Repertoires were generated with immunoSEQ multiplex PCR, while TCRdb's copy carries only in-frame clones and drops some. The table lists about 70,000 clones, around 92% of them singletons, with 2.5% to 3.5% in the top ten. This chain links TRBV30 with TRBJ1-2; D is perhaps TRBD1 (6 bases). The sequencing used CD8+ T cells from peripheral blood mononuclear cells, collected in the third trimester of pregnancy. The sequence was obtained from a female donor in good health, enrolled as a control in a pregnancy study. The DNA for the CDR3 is TGTGCCTGGAGTGTCCACAGGGCGGGGGCAGTGGACTATGGCTACACCTTC. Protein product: CAWSVHRAGAVDYGYTF.